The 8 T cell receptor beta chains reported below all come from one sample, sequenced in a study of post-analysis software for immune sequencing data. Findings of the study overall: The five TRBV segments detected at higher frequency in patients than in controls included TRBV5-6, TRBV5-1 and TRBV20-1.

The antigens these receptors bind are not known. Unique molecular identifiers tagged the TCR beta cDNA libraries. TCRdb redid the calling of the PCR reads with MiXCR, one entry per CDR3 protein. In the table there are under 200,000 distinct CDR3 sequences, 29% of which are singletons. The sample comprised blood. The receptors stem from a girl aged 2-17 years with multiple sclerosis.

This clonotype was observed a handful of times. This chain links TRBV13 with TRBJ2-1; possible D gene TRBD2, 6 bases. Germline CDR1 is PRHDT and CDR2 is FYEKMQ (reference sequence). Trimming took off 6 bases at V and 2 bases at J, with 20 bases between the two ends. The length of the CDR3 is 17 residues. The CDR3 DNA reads TGTGCCAGCAGAGATAGAGTCCGGGAGCGGACCTACAATGAGCAGTTCTTC. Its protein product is CASRDRVRERTYNEQFF.

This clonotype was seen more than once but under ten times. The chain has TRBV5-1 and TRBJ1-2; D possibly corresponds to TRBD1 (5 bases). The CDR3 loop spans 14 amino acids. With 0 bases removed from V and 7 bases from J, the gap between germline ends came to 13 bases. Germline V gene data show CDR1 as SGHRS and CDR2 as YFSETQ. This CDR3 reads CASSLDSGLSGYTF. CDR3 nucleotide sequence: TGCGCCAGCAGCTTGGATTCAGGGCTGAGTGGCTACACCTTC.

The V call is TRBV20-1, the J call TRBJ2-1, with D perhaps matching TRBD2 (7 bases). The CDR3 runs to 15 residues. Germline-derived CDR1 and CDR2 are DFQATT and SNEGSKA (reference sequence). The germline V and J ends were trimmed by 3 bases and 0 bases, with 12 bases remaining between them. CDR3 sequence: CSARGAGVSYNEQFF. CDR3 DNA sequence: TGCAGTGCTAGGGGGGCGGGGGTCTCCTACAATGAGCAGTTCTTC.

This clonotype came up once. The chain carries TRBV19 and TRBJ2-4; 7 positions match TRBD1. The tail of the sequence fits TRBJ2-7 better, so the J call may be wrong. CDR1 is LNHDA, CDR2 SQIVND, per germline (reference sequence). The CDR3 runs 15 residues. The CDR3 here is CASSTRDSQAYEQYF. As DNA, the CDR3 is TGTGCCAGTAGTACCCGGGACAGCCAAGCCTACGAGCAGTACTTC.

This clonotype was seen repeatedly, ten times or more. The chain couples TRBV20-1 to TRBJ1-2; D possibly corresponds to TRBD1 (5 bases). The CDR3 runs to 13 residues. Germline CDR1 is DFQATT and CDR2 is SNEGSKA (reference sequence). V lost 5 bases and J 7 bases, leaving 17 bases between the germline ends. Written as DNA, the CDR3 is TGCAGTGCTTTCCCCCGGAAGAGGGGTGGCTACACCTTC. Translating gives CSAFPRKRGGYTF.

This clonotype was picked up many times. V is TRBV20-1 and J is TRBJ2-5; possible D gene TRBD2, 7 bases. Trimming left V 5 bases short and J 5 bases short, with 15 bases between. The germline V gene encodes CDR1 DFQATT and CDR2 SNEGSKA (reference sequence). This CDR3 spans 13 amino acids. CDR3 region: CSAAGRGGETQYF. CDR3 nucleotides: TGCAGTGCTGCGGGCAGGGGAGGGGAGACCCAGTACTTC.

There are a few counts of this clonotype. As DNA, the CDR3 is TGTGCTAGTGGTTTGGAACACGGTTCACCCCTCCACTTT. Its protein product is CASGLEHGSPLHF. The chain carries TRBV12-5 and TRBJ1-6; D is unresolved. V lost 1 base to trimming and J lost 9 bases, with 7 bases between them. Germline lookup yields CDR1 LGHNT and CDR2 FRNRAP. CDR3 length: 13 amino acids.

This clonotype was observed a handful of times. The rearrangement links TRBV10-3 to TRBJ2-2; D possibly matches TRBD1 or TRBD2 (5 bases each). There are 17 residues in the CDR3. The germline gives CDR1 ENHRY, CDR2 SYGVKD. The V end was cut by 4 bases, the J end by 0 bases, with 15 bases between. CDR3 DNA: TGTGCCATCAGTGGGCTCGGGACGGCGACGAACACCGGGGAGCTGTTTTTT. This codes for CAISGLGTATNTGELFF.